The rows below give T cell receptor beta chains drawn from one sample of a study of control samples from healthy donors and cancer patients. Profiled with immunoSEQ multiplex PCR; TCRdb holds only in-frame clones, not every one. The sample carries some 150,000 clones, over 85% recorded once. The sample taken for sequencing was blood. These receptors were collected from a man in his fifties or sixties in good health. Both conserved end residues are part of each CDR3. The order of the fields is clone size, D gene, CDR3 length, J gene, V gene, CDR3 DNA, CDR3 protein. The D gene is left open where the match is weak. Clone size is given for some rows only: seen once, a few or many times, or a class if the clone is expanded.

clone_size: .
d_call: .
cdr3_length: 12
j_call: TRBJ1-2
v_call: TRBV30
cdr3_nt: TGTGCCTGGAGTCCCAGAGTCTCCGGCTACACCTTC
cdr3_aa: CAWSPRVSGYTF

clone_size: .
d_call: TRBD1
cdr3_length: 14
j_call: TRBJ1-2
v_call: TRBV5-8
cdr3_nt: TGTGCCAGCAGCTTCCCCGGGACAGGGATCGGCTACACCTTC
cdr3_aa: CASSFPGTGIGYTF

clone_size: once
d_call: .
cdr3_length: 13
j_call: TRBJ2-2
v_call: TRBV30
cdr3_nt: TGTGCCTGGAGTGTACAGTTTCTCGGGGAGCTGTTTTTT
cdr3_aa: CAWSVQFLGELFF

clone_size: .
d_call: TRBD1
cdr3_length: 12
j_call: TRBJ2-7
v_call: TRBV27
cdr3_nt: TGTGCCAGCGGAAGGGGGCATTACGAGCAGTACTTC
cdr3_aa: CASGRGHYEQYF

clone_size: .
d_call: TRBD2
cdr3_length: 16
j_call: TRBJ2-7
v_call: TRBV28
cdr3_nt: TGTGCCAGCAGTTTGTACGCGGGAGCGACTCCTGTCGAGCAGTACTTC
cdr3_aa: CASSLYAGATPVEQYF

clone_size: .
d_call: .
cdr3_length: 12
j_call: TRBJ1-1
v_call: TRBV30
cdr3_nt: TGTGCCTGGAATGGGGGGGGGACTGAAGCTTTCTTT
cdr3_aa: CAWNGGGTEAFF

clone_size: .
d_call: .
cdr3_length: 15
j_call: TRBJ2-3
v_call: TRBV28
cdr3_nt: TGTGCCAGCACCCAAGGGGGAGCTAGCACAGATACGCAGTATTTT
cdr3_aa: CASTQGGASTDTQYF

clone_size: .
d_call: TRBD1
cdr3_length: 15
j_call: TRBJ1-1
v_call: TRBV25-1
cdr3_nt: TGTGCCAGCAGTCCCATGGACAGGGAGGGCACTGAAGCTTTCTTT
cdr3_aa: CASSPMDREGTEAFF

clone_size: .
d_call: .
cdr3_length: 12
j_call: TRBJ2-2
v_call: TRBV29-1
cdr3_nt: TGCAGCGTTGAAGAGCAGGCCGGGGAGCTGTTTTTT
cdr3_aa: CSVEEQAGELFF

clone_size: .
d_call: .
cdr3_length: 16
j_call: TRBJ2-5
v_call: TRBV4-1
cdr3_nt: TGCGCCAGCAGCCAAGGGCGAGGACAGAAAGGGGAGACCCAGTACTTC
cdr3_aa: CASSQGRGQKGETQYF

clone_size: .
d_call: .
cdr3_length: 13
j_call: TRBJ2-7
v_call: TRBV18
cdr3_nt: TGTGCCAGCTCACCGGGCACCCCCTACGAGCAGTACTTC
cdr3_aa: CASSPGTPYEQYF

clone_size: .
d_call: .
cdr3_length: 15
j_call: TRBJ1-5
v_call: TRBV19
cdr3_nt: TGTGCCAGTACCTCCGGGGGAGGAATTAATCAGCCCCAGCATTTT
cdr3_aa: CASTSGGGINQPQHF